Presented here are 9 T cell receptor beta chains from one specimen sequenced in a study of shared clonotypes between healthy human individuals. Assay used: immunoSEQ multiplex PCR; TCRdb lists only in-frame clones, some missing. The sample yields under 1,100,000 clones, about three quarters seen once. The sample was memory CD4+ T cells sorted from blood. This sample's subset: CD45RA-negative fraction. Source of these receptors: a man younger than 30 in good health.

About this clone: A much larger clone sits a single nucleotide away, making a read error possible. Other DNA sequences within the sample encode an identical CDR3. The gene calls are TRBV7-9 and TRBJ2-7; no definite D call. Per the germline V gene, CDR1 is SEHNR and CDR2 is FQNEAQ (reference sequence). Trimming shortened V by 5 bases and J by 0 bases, and 2 bases separated the two germline ends. The CDR3 runs 11 residues. In nucleotides, the CDR3 is TGTGCCAGCAGCGCCTCCTACGAGCAGTACTTC. This gives the protein CASSASYEQYF.

The rearrangement uses TRBV6-1 and TRBJ2-1; 7 positions agree with TRBD2. V shed 6 bases, J shed 7 bases, and the junction held 9 bases outside the gene matches. The CDR3 covers 14 residues. Germline-derived CDR1 and CDR2 are MNHNS and SASEGT. CDR3 bases: TGTGCCAGCAGAGCGGGACCCCCAAGGAATGAGCAGTTCTTC. Its translation is CASRAGPPRNEQFF.

V gene TRBV11-1 combines with J gene TRBJ2-7; D gene unclear. The CDR3 runs 17 residues. V dropped 4 bases and J dropped 4 bases, with 23 bases sitting between them. The germline gives CDR1 SGHAT, CDR2 FQDESV (reference sequence). Here the CDR3 DNA reads TGTGCCAGCAGCTCGGGCGGTGGTTCTCGCGTTGATTACGAGCAGTACTTC. It codes for CASSSGGGSRVDYEQYF.

This chain uses TRBV7-9 with TRBJ2-7, with D uncertain. Germline-derived CDR1 and CDR2 are SEHNR and FQNEAQ (reference sequence). V was shortened by 5 bases and J by 0 bases, with 8 bases between the two germline ends. The CDR3 is 13 amino acids. The chain's CDR3 is CASSPPSSYEQYF. For the CDR3, the DNA is TGTGCCAGCAGCCCCCCAAGCTCCTACGAGCAGTACTTC.

V gene TRBV7-6 combines with J gene TRBJ2-5; D not resolved. Germline-derived CDR1 and CDR2 are SGHVS and FNYEAQ. There are 15 residues in the CDR3. The V end lost 4 bases, the J end lost 3 bases, and 15 bases lay between the germline ends. CDR3 in DNA: TGTGCCAGCAGCTCCCCCTCTATAGGGAAAGAGACCCAGTACTTC. Translated: CASSSPSIGKETQYF.

The rearrangement joins TRBV5-1 to TRBJ2-3, with D tentatively TRBD1 (5 bases). V dropped 1 base and J dropped 6 bases, with 12 bases sitting between them. Germline-derived CDR1 and CDR2 are SGHRS and YFSETQ. The CDR3 is 14 amino acids. CDR3 coding DNA: TGCGCCAGCAGCTTGCAAGGGGTTGGGGATACGCAGTATTTT. Its protein product is CASSLQGVGDTQYF. The complete variable domain, with remaining parts taken from reference TRBV5-1 and TRBJ2-3, reads KAGVTQTPRYLIKTRGQQVTLSCSPISGHRSVSWYQQTPGQGLQFLFEYFSETQRNKGNFPGRFSGRQFSNSRSEMNVSTLELGDSALYLCASSLQGVGDTQYFGPGTRLTVL.

The gene calls are TRBV5-4 and TRBJ2-3; possible D gene TRBD1, 7 bases. The CDR3 extends over 18 amino acids. CDR1 and CDR2 from the germline V gene are SGHNT and YYREEE (reference sequence). Trimming left V 0 bases short and J 0 bases short, with 17 bases between. CDR3 residues: CASSLGGRGTDSTDTQYF. The CDR3, as DNA: TGTGCCAGCAGCTTGGGCGGCAGGGGGACTGATAGCACAGATACGCAGTATTTT.

J is TRBJ1-3 and V is TRBV6-5; D is possibly TRBD1 (5 bases). CDR1 and CDR2 from the germline V gene are MNHEY and SVGAGI. CDR3 length: 16 amino acids. V was cut by 3 bases and J by 2 bases, with 14 bases left in between. This chain's CDR3 is CASSYGGALTGNTIYF. CDR3 nucleotide sequence: TGTGCCAGCAGTTATGGCGGGGCCCTCACTGGAAACACCATATATTTT.

J is TRBJ1-2 and V is TRBV7-2; TRBD1 aligns across 9 bases. The CDR3 is made up of 12 amino acids. The germline CDR1 and CDR2 sequences are SGHTA and FQGNSA. The V gene end was trimmed by 5 bases and the J gene end by 7 bases; junction bases not matched to a gene: 2. The DNA of the CDR3 is TGTGCCAGCAGCGAGGACAGGGGTGGCTACACCTTC. Protein sequence: CASSEDRGGYTF. The full variable domain, in which reference TRBV7-2 and TRBJ1-2 provide the parts outside the CDR3, is GAGVSQSPSNKVTEKGKDVELRCDPISGHTALYWYRQSLGQGLEFLIYFQGNSAPDKSGLPSDRFSAERTGGSVSTLTIQRTQQEDSAVYLCASSEDRGGYTFGSGTRLTVV.